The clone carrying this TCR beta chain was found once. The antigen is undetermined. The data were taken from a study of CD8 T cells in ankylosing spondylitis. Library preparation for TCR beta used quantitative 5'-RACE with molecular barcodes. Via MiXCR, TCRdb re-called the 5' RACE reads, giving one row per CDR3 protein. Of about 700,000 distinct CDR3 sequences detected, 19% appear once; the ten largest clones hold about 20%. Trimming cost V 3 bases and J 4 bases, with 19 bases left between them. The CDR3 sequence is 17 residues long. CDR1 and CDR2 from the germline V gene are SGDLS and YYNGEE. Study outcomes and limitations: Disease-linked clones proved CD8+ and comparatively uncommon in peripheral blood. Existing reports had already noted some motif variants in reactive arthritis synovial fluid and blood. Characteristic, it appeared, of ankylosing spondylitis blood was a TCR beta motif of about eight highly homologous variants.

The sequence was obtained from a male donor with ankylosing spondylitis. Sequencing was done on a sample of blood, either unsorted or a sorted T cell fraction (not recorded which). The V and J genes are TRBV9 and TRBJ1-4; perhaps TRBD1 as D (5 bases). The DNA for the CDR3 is TGTGCCAGCAGCGATGTTCCCCCAGGGCCGGGTAATGAAAAACTGTTTTTT. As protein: CASSDVPPGPGNEKLFF.